The 7 T cell receptor beta chains in this list originate from one sample, sequenced in a study of human T cells and chemical hapten exposure. The time point is: pre-sensitization, week 0. The treatment here: therapeutic diphenylcyclopropenone sensitization with weekly scalp DPC. TCRdb reanalysed the RACE reads using MiXCR and keeps one entry per CDR3 protein. The sample gives approximately 180,000 distinct CDR3 sequences, about 31% of which show up once; approximately 3% is in the top ten. This material consisted of whole blood, taken in connection with sensitization to the hapten diphenylcyclopropenone (DPC). Receptors were obtained from a woman under 40 with alopecia areata. Some clones in this sample may be carry-over from other donors' samples.

A note on this clonotype: At one boundary the junction diverges from the germline segment, which might be a read error. This chain joins TRBV5-1 and TRBJ1-6, with 7 positions matching TRBD1. Germline-derived CDR1 and CDR2 are SGHRS and YFSETQ. The length of the CDR3 is 14 residues. The CDR3 spells CASSSGTVNSPLHF. CDR3 bases: TGTGCCAGCAGCTCCGGGACAGTAAATTCACCCCTCCACTTT. The full variable domain, completed using reference TRBV5-1 and TRBJ1-6, is KAGVTQTPRYLIKTRGQQVTLSCSPISGHRSVSWYQQTPGQGLQFLFEYFSETQRNKGNFPGRFSGRQFSNSRSEMNVSTLELGDSALYLCASSSGTVNSPLHFGNGTRLTVT.

The chain links TRBV4-2 to TRBJ1-2, with 7 nucleotides matching TRBD1. Germline-derived CDR1 and CDR2 are LGHNA and YNFKEQ. The CDR3 totals 14 residues. The V gene end was trimmed by 0 bases and the J gene end by 10 bases; junction bases not matched to a gene: 8. CDR3 sequence: CASSQDDREGAYTF. For the CDR3, the DNA is TGTGCCAGCAGCCAAGATGACAGGGAAGGTGCCTACACCTTC.

This clonotype came up once. In nucleotides, the CDR3 is TGTGCCACCAGTGAAGTTCAGGGGTCCGGGGAGACCCAGTACTTC. Amino acid sequence: CATSEVQGSGETQYF. The rearrangement uses TRBV24-1 and TRBJ2-5, with D maybe TRBD1 (6 bases). V was clipped by 4 bases and J by 5 bases, with 16 bases between them. CDR1 and CDR2 (germline): KGHDR, SFDVKD. This CDR3 is built from 15 residues.

This clonotype was seen a few times. The chain links TRBV6-2 or TRBV6-3 to TRBJ1-3, with unresolved D. This CDR3 contains 14 residues. V dropped 0 bases and J dropped 4 bases, with 7 bases sitting between them. Germline lookup yields CDR1 MNHEY and CDR2 SVGEGT. CDR3 sequence: CASSYSALGNTIYF. The CDR3 nucleotides are TGTGCCAGCAGTTACTCCGCTCTCGGAAACACCATATATTTT.

V and J are TRBV10-3 and TRBJ2-3; D unclear. In germline, CDR1 is ENHRY, CDR2 SYGVKD. CDR3 size: 14 residues. Deletions cut 3 bases from V and 3 bases from J, with 10 bases between. DNA for the CDR3: TGTGCCATCAGTGAACTACAGAAAACAGATACGCAGTATTTT. Translated, it gives CAISELQKTDTQYF.

The J gene is TRBJ2-5, the V gene TRBV2; 12 nucleotides agree with TRBD1. The CDR3 is made up of 14 amino acids. CDR1 is SNHLY and CDR2 is FYNNEI in the germline V gene. CDR3 nucleotides: TGTTCCTCCGGAGGGACAGGGGGCGAGGAGACCCAGTACTTC. Its protein product is CSSGGTGGEETQYF.

DNA for the CDR3: TGTGCCAGCAGTTTCTCGACTAGGGGCAATGAGCAGTTCTTC. It encodes CASSFSTRGNEQFF. The V call is TRBV28, the J call TRBJ2-1; D is perhaps TRBD2 (6 bases). Germline lookup yields CDR1 MDHEN and CDR2 SYDVKM. The CDR3 is 14 amino acids. V was trimmed by 3 bases and J by 6 bases, leaving 12 bases between them.